This TCR beta chain was retrieved from a study of glioma-infiltrating T cells after dendritic cell vaccination. Germline V gene lookup returns CDR1 SGHRS and CDR2 YFSETQ. The CDR3 extends over 14 amino acids. Concerning this clone: The junction differs from germline at one of its ends, possibly a read error.

Assay used: immunoSEQ multiplex PCR; TCRdb lists only in-frame clones, some missing. The profile shows fewer than 85,000 clones, 70% to 90% of them singletons. The gene calls are TRBV5-1 and TRBJ2-1, with 8 bases lining up with TRBD2. The receptor comes from a human donor with glioblastoma. The specimen was blood, collected before dendritic cell vaccination. This chain's CDR3 is CASRLVAGYNEQFF. As DNA, the CDR3 is TGCGCCAGCAGATTGGTAGCGGGATACAATGAGCAGTTCTTC.